This T cell receptor (beta chain) appears in the sequencing data of a study of T cells in Graves' hyperthyroidism and ophthalmopathy. Study findings and constraints: The model made its ophthalmopathy prediction, and onset followed a median 6.5 months later. In blood, most of the thyroid clonotypes expanded above 0.001 were also present.

There are many counts of this clonotype. Its antigen is unidentified. Clinical symptoms, serum thyroxine and TRAb, thyroid ultrasound and orbital computed tomography together formed the diagnostic basis. Amplified TCR beta CDR3 regions derived from RNA transcripts. With the HTBI primer set, the TCR CDR3 went through a first round of RT-PCR. TCRdb re-derived calls from the multiplex PCR reads in MiXCR, one entry per CDR3 protein. The data contain approximately 350,000 distinct CDR3 sequences, 12% to 15% of them seen just once; the ten biggest clones take up roughly 19%. Sequenced material: blood. The source of this sequence is a woman in her sixties or seventies with Graves' ophthalmopathy.

This chain's CDR3 is CSALLVRDQPQHF. In nucleotides, the CDR3 is TGCAGTGCCCTCTTAGTAAGAGATCAGCCCCAGCATTTT. The gene calls are TRBV20-1 and TRBJ1-5; no definite D call. This CDR3 has 13 amino acids. Germline CDR1 and CDR2: DFQATT and SNEGSKA (reference sequence). Trimming shortened V by 6 bases and J by 5 bases, and 14 bases separated the two germline ends.